This T cell receptor (beta chain) was obtained from a study of T cells in Graves' hyperthyroidism and ophthalmopathy. General study points: In validation, the model predicted ophthalmopathy. These predictions came a median around 5.9 months before onset.

Diagnoses used clinical symptoms, serum thyroxine and TRAb, thyroid ultrasound and orbital computed tomography. Regions amplified from RNA transcripts were the TCR beta CDR3 regions. During a first-round RT-PCR of the TCR CDR3, the HTBI primer set was used. Each CDR3 protein is one row after TCRdb ran MiXCR on the multiplex PCR reads. The sample has 45,000 to 55,000 distinct CDR3 sequences; approximately 53% are singletons. The germline V gene encodes CDR1 MNHNY and CDR2 SVGAGI (reference sequence). The CDR3 consists of 12 residues. Trimming removed 7 bases from V and 5 bases from J; junction bases left unmatched: 3. This clonotype was counted at least ten times. Antigen: not known.

This clonotype was obtained from a man aged 18 to 29 with Graves' hyperthyroidism. The chain has TRBV6-6 and TRBJ2-3, with 7 bases that match TRBD2. Sequencing was performed on peripheral blood or thyroid tissue (not recorded which). CDR3 nucleotides: TGTGCCAGCAAAACTAGCGAAGATACGCAGTATTTT. Its translation is CASKTSEDTQYF.